One sample yielded the 21 T cell receptor beta chains listed below, sequenced in a study of T-cell memory formation after mild COVID-19 (dated by TCRdb to the early 2020s). The library was prepared using 5' RACE. Sequenced on an Illumina NovaSeq 6000. TCRdb ran its own pipeline on the public reads, namely fastp trimming at Q25 and MiXCR clone calling, and kept in-frame beta chains. Records with the same CDR3 protein are collapsed into one entry carrying the most frequent genes and DNA. For this sample the table gives around 310,000 distinct CDR3 sequences, of which 13% to 15% were detected only once. Of the sample, roughly 23% falls within the top ten clones. The material sequenced was PBMCs or a T cell subset sorted from them (not recorded which). Source of these receptors: a man between 18 and 35 years old who had mild COVID-19 (a few samples of this study predate the infection). The sample titles of this study are shuffled in the database, so cell type and time point are left out; the donor was told from shared clones.

The genes are TRBV6-1 and TRBJ1-5; 8 nucleotides align to TRBD1. V gave up 4 bases and J gave up 7 bases; unmatched junction bases: 6. Looked up from germline, CDR1 is MNHNS and CDR2 is SASEGT. The CDR3 is 14 amino acids. CDR3 DNA: TGTGCCAGCAGTGCTGGACAGGGTGCCCAGCCCCAGCATTTT. This sequence encodes CASSAGQGAQPQHF.

This clonotype was detected only a few times. The gene calls are TRBV4-1 and TRBJ2-2; unclear D gene. Trimming took off 0 bases at V and 9 bases at J, with 5 bases between the two ends. This CDR3 has 12 residues. The germline CDR1 and CDR2 sequences are MGHRA and YSYEKL. For the CDR3, the DNA is TGCGCCAGCAGCCAAGATCTGCGGGAGCTGTTTTTT. Translated, it gives CASSQDLRELFF.

This clonotype was observed a few times. This chain uses TRBV13 with TRBJ2-7; D remains unclear. CDR1 and CDR2 (germline): PRHDT, FYEKMQ (reference sequence). This CDR3 region has 14 residues. The ends were cut back, 0 bases at V and 4 bases at J, with 10 bases in the middle. CDR3: CASSLGSAAYEQYF. The CDR3 coding sequence is TGTGCCAGCAGCTTAGGTTCAGCAGCTTACGAGCAGTACTTC.

This clonotype came up many times. This chain uses TRBV11-2 with TRBJ2-4; D uncertain. Germline V gene data show CDR1 as SGHAT and CDR2 as FQNNGV. V lost 5 bases and J lost 0, with 17 bases in between. This CDR3 has 17 residues. CDR3 region: CASSPRAGILAKNIQYF. The CDR3 coding sequence is TGTGCCAGCAGCCCTCGGGCAGGTATTTTAGCCAAAAACATTCAGTACTTC. Full variable domain (remainder filled in from reference TRBV11-2 and TRBJ2-4): EAGVAQSPRYKIIEKRQSVAFWCNPISGHATLYWYQQILGQGPKLLIQFQNNGVVDDSQLPKDRFSAERLKGVDSTLKIQPAKLEDSAVYLCASSPRAGILAKNIQYFGAGTRLSVL.

This clonotype was seen a few times. The chain carries TRBV12-3 or TRBV12-4 and TRBJ2-7; 10 bases map to TRBD1. With V trimmed by 4 bases and J by 12 bases, 6 bases remained unmatched. The CDR3 is made up of 12 amino acids. The chain's CDR3 is CASSSDRGNVYF. In DNA, the CDR3 is TGTGCCAGCAGTTCGGACAGGGGGAATGTGTACTTC.

The chain combines TRBV5-1 with TRBJ2-3, with TRBD1 as a possible D gene (6 bases). The germline CDR1 and CDR2 sequences are SGHRS and YFSETQ. There are 15 residues in the CDR3. The ends were cut back, 1 base at V and 2 bases at J, with 11 bases in the middle. CDR3 region: CASSLTGLPTDTQYF. The CDR3 coding sequence is TGCGCCAGCAGCTTGACAGGGCTCCCCACAGATACGCAGTATTTT.

The gene calls are TRBV5-6 and TRBJ1-5; 8 bases are a match to TRBD1. Germline trimming cut 2 bases from V and 5 bases from J; bases unmatched to any gene: 6. This CDR3 spans 15 amino acids. Germline values: CDR1 SGHDT, CDR2 YYEEEE. CDR3 nucleotides: TGTGCCAGCAGCTTTTTCGGGACAGGAGATCAGCCCCAGCATTTT. It is translated as CASSFFGTGDQPQHF.

There are a few counts of this clonotype. The chain has TRBV7-2 and TRBJ1-6; perhaps TRBD1 as D (5 bases). Germline V gene sequence: CDR1 SGHTA, CDR2 FQGNSA. With 1 base removed from V and 10 bases from J, the gap between germline ends came to 11 bases. This CDR3 region has 14 residues. The CDR3 DNA reads as TGTGCCAGCAGCTTAGAGCGAGCAGGGTCACCCCTCCACTTT. This translates into CASSLERAGSPLHF.

This clonotype was seen a few times. The chain combines TRBV11-3 with TRBJ1-1; D remains ambiguous. CDR3 length equals 15 residues. Germline V gene sequence: CDR1 SGHNT, CDR2 YENEEA. The germline V and J ends were trimmed by 1 base and 1 base, with 10 bases remaining between them. The CDR3 protein is CASSLGGAANTEAFF. The CDR3 coding sequence is TGTGCCAGCAGCTTAGGTGGCGCCGCGAACACTGAAGCTTTCTTT.

V gene TRBV6-5 combines with J gene TRBJ1-6; D call uncertain. This CDR3 contains 15 residues. Trimming pared 0 bases from V and 6 bases from J, leaving 9 bases between. Germline-derived CDR1 and CDR2 are MNHEY and SVGAGI. The CDR3 region has the DNA TGTGCCAGCAGTTACTCGGGAGGGTTTAATTCACCCCTCCACTTT. This sequence encodes CASSYSGGFNSPLHF.

This chain connects TRBV29-1 to TRBJ1-2; perhaps TRBD1 as D (5 bases). The CDR3 is 14 amino acids. V dropped 3 bases and J dropped 8 bases, with 19 bases sitting between them. From germline, CDR1 is SQVTM and CDR2 ANQGSEA. The DNA of the CDR3 is TGCAGCGTTGACCGCTCACGGGGGTTCGGAGGCTACACCTTC. Translating gives CSVDRSRGFGGYTF.

In DNA, the CDR3 is TGTGCCATCGACTCATTAGTTGTCTATGGCTACACCTTC. The encoded protein is CAIDSLVVYGYTF. The chain combines TRBV12-3 or TRBV12-4 with TRBJ1-2; unclear D gene. The CDR3 is 13 amino acids. The ends were cut back, 10 bases at V and 4 bases at J, with 16 bases in the middle.

This chain uses TRBV5-1 with TRBJ2-7; D is perhaps TRBD1 (6 bases). There are 14 residues in the CDR3. Trimming pared 0 bases from V and 3 bases from J, leaving 10 bases between. Germline assignment: CDR1 SGHRS and CDR2 YFSETQ. The CDR3 sequence: CASSLATGFYEQYV. The DNA of the CDR3 is TGCGCCAGCAGCTTGGCTACAGGGTTCTACGAGCAGTACGTC.

V usage is TRBV7-9 and J usage is TRBJ1-1, with a weak D call TRBD1 (6 bases). This CDR3 spans 16 amino acids. The ends were cut back, 5 bases at V and 0 bases at J, with 16 bases in the middle. The V gene's germline CDR1 is SEHNR and CDR2 FQNEAQ (reference sequence). CDR3 coding DNA: TGTGCCAGCAGCCCTGGACAGACCCTAATGAACACTGAAGCTTTCTTT. The encoded protein is CASSPGQTLMNTEAFF.

The V and J genes are TRBV12-3 or TRBV12-4 and TRBJ2-5; D perhaps matches TRBD1 (7 bases). Trimming took off 5 bases at V and 1 base at J, with 17 bases between the two ends. The CDR3 has 16 residues. The CDR3 loop reads CASSTPGTAGQETQYF. In DNA form, the CDR3 reads TGTGCCAGCAGTACACCCGGGACAGCGGGCCAAGAGACCCAGTACTTC.

This clonotype was counted only a few times. V usage is TRBV25-1 and J usage is TRBJ2-7, with TRBD2 matching 8 bases. CDR3 size: 16 residues. V was pared by 3 bases and J by 4 bases, with 11 bases of the junction left unmatched. Germline CDR1 reads MGHDK; CDR2 reads SYGVNS. CDR3 bases: TGTGCCAGCAGTGATGATGTGCGGGGGGACGGGTACGAGCAGTACTTC. This sequence encodes CASSDDVRGDGYEQYF.

J is TRBJ2-7 and V is TRBV6-2 or TRBV6-3; D assignment may be TRBD1 or TRBD2 (5 bases each). V was cut by 7 bases and J by 2 bases, with 15 bases left in between. Per the germline V gene, CDR1 is MNHEY and CDR2 is SVGEGT. The length of the CDR3 is 14 residues. In DNA, the CDR3 is TGTGCCAGCACCCCCGGGACCCCCGCCTACGAGCAGTACTTC. Its protein product is CASTPGTPAYEQYF.

This clonotype has only a few counts. The V call is TRBV6-2 or TRBV6-3, the J call TRBJ1-1, with D possibly TRBD1 on 5 matching bases. The germline V gene has CDR1 MNHEY and CDR2 SVGEGT. Trimming stripped 2 bases from V and 0 bases from J, with 10 bases between. CDR3 length: 15 residues. The CDR3 region is CASSYGQGMNTEAFF. CDR3 nucleotides: TGTGCCAGCAGTTACGGTCAGGGCATGAACACTGAAGCTTTCTTT.

This clonotype appeared a few times. The chain links TRBV4-3 to TRBJ2-1, with unresolved D. With 0 bases removed from V and 6 bases from J, the gap between germline ends came to 6 bases. The CDR3 is made up of 13 amino acids. Germline V gene data show CDR1 as LGHNA and CDR2 as YSLEER. CDR3 protein: CASSQETANEQFF. DNA for the CDR3: TGCGCCAGCAGCCAAGAAACGGCCAATGAGCAGTTCTTC.

This clonotype was detected many times. The chain recombines TRBV7-3 with TRBJ2-2; TRBD2 agrees at 7 bases. CDR3 length: 16 residues. Germline V gene lookup returns CDR1 SGHTA and CDR2 FQGTGA. Losses at the gene ends were 3 bases for V and 0 bases for J; bases not matched to a gene: 4. This chain's CDR3 is CASSLSSGTNTGELFF. The CDR3 DNA sequence: TGTGCCAGCAGCTTGTCTAGCGGAACGAACACCGGGGAGCTGTTTTTT.

This clonotype occurred a few times. The chain carries TRBV24-1 and TRBJ1-5, with 8 positions matching TRBD1. In germline, CDR1 is KGHDR, CDR2 SFDVKD. The CDR3 contains 16 residues. The V gene end was trimmed by 11 bases and the J gene end by 0 bases; junction bases not matched to a gene: 11. As DNA, the CDR3 is TGTGCCAACCCTGTGCAGGGGGCCTATAGCAATCAGCCCCAGCATTTT. It is translated as CANPVQGAYSNQPQHF.